This T cell receptor beta chain was sequenced in a study of T cell repertoires in cytomegalovirus infection. Study details: CMV epitopes, recently identified HLA-C-restricted and well-studied HLA-B-restricted, were used. CMV infection together with matching HLA type was indicated by public TCR beta signatures. Study results and limitations: The cumulative frequency of public TCR beta families identified carriers of CMV plus the relevant HLA.

This clonotype was counted ten times or more. Its antigen is undetermined. CDR3 size: 16 residues. Unmatched junction bases numbered 3, after V lost 2 bases and J lost 2 bases. The V gene's germline CDR1 is SGHVS and CDR2 FQNEAQ. From the reads, TCRdb called clonotypes with MiXCR, one entry per CDR3 protein. The sample comprises approximately 390,000 distinct CDR3 sequences, just under 35% of which are singletons, and roughly 12% rests with the top ten. The V gene is TRBV7-8, the J gene TRBJ2-2; 9 bases align to TRBD1. The sample was cultured PBMCs, taken from culture after CMV antigen stimulation. The sequence came from a human donor in good health (CMV status not recorded). Some clones in this sample may be carry-over from other donors' samples. The CDR3 spells CASSLRDRVNTGELFF. DNA for the CDR3: TGTGCCAGCAGCTTACGGGACAGGGTTAACACCGGGGAGCTGTTTTTT.